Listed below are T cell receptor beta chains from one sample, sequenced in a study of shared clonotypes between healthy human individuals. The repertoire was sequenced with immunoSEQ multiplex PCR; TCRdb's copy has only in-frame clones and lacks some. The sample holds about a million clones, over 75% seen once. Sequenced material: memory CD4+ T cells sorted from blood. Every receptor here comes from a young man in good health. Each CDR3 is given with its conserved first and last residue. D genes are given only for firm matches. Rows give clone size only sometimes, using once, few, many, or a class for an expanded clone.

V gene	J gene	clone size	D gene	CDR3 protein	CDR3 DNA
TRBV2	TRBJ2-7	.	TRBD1	CASRGTAQNYEQYF	TGTGCCAGCCGTGGGACAGCTCAAAACTACGAGCAGTACTTC
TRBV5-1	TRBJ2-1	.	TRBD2	CASSLGTSVYNEQFF	TGCGCCAGCAGCCTCGGGACTAGCGTATACAATGAGCAGTTCTTC
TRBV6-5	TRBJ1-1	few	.	CASSLGTGNTEAFF	TGTGCCAGCAGCCTCGGGACGGGGAACACTGAAGCTTTCTTT
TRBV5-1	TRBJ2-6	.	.	CASSPQGQGGANVLTF	TGCGCCAGCAGCCCTCAAGGACAAGGTGGGGCCAACGTCCTGACTTTC
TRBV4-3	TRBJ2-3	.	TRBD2	CASSQDLPSGSSTDTQYF	TGCGCCAGCAGCCAAGATCTCCCTAGCGGGAGTTCTACAGATACGCAGTATTTT
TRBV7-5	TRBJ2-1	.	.	CARSGASPYNEQFF	TGTGCCAGAAGCGGGGCCAGCCCCTACAATGAGCAGTTCTTC
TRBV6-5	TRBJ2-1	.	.	CASSYKGGAYNEQFF	TGTGCCAGCAGTTACAAGGGGGGGGCTTACAATGAGCAGTTCTTC
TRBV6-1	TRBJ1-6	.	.	CASSEAPGGGSPLHF	TGTGCCAGCAGTGAAGCACCGGGAGGTGGTTCACCCCTCCACTTT
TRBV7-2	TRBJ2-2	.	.	CASSFPGGATGELFF	TGTGCCAGCAGCTTCCCGGGTGGGGCCACCGGGGAGCTGTTTTTT
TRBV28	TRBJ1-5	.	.	CASSLSSGGQPQHF	TGTGCCAGCAGTTTATCGAGCGGAGGTCAGCCCCAGCATTTT
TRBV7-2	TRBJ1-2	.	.	CASSLDYGSNYGYTF	TGTGCCAGCAGCTTAGATTATGGGTCTAACTATGGCTACACCTTC
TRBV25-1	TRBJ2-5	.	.	CASSLQAYQETQYF	TGTGCCAGCAGTCTACAAGCGTACCAAGAGACCCAGTACTTC
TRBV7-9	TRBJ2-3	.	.	CASSLVSPKGTDTQYF	TGTGCCAGCAGCTTAGTTTCACCTAAGGGGACAGATACGCAGTATTTT
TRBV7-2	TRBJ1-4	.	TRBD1	CASSKTGTNEKLFF	TGTGCCAGCAGCAAGACAGGGACTAATGAAAAACTGTTTTTT
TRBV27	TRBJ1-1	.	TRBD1	CASSSPTGRGAFF	TGTGCCAGCAGTTCCCCGACAGGGCGGGGTGCTTTCTTT
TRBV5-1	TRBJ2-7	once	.	CASSLIQEAEQYF	TGCGCCAGCAGCTTGATCCAGGAGGCGGAGCAGTACTTC
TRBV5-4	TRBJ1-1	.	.	CASSGRVPTEAFF	TGTGCCAGCAGCGGGAGGGTGCCAACTGAAGCTTTCTTT
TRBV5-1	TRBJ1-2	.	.	CASSPHGPNYGYTF	TGCGCCAGCAGCCCCCACGGGCCTAACTATGGCTACACCTTC
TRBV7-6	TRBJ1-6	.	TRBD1	CASSSGTGKSPLHF	TGTGCCAGCAGTTCCGGGACAGGAAAATCACCCCTCCACTTT
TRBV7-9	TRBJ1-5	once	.	CASSLSGISNQPQHF	TGTGCCAGCAGCTTATCGGGCATTAGCAATCAGCCCCAGCATTTT
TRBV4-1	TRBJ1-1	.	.	CASSQGNSLSTEAFF	TGCGCCAGCAGCCAAGGCAATAGCCTGAGCACTGAAGCTTTCTTT
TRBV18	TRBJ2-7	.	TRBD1	CASSPGTGYEQYF	TGTGCCAGCTCACCAGGGACAGGCTACGAGCAGTACTTC
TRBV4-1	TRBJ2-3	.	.	CASSQVAITDTQYF	TGCGCCAGCAGCCAAGTGGCGATCACAGATACGCAGTATTTT
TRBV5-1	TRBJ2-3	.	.	CASSLGSAGTDTQYF	TGCGCCAGCAGCTTAGGGTCAGCAGGCACAGATACGCAGTATTTT
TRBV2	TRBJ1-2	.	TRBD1	CASKGDRVDYGYTF	TGTGCCAGCAAGGGGGACAGGGTGGACTATGGCTACACCTTC
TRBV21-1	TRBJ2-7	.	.	CASSKGQGNPRSYEQYF	TGTGCCAGCAGCAAAGGCCAGGGGAATCCACGGTCCTACGAGCAGTACTTC
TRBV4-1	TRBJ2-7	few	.	CASSQLWGQGFSYEQYF	TGCGCCAGCAGCCAACTCTGGGGCCAGGGATTCTCCTACGAGCAGTACTTC
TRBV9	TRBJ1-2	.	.	CASSAETTPNYGYTF	TGTGCCAGCAGCGCAGAGACGACCCCTAACTATGGCTACACCTTC
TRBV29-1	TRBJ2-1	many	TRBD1	CSGTPWDRERNEQFF	TGCAGCGGGACCCCCTGGGACAGGGAACGAAATGAGCAGTTCTTC
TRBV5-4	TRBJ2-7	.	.	CASSTATEYEQYF	TGTGCCAGCAGCACGGCCACAGAATACGAGCAGTACTTC
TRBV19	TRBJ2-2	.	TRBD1	CASRDRPSNTGELFF	TGTGCCAGTCGGGACAGGCCCTCGAACACCGGGGAGCTGTTTTTT